Each of the 22 T cell receptor beta chains below was sequenced from the same sample in a study of spatial heterogeneity in lung cancer. TCRdb re-called the 5' RACE reads with MiXCR, one entry per CDR3 protein. The sample includes about 36,000 distinct CDR3 sequences, more than 7% of them seen just once. Regarding time point: sample taken at primary tumor resection. The sequences come from PBMCs, collected at surgery. Every receptor here comes from a female donor with early-stage non-small cell lung cancer.

At least ten counts were recorded for this clonotype. This chain connects TRBV28 to TRBJ1-1; D might be TRBD1 (6 bases). Germline values: CDR1 MDHEN, CDR2 SYDVKM. The CDR3 length is 14 residues. Trimming cost V 2 bases and J 6 bases, with 13 bases left between them. The chain's CDR3 is CASSLRGAPPEAFF. The CDR3 DNA follows: TGTGCCAGCAGTTTACGGGGGGCACCCCCTGAAGCTTTCTTT.

This clonotype was recorded once. A much larger clone is a single base away; this may be a read error. The chain recombines TRBV29-1 with TRBJ2-3, with D unclear. Germline V gene sequence: CDR1 SQVTM, CDR2 ANQGSEA. The CDR3 covers 10 residues. CDR3 nucleotides: TGCAGCGTTGACACAGATTCGCAGTATTTT. It translates to CSVDTDSQYF.

The genes are TRBV11-2 and TRBJ1-1, with D perhaps TRBD1 (5 bases). Between the trimmed V and J ends, which lost 1 base and 2 bases, there was a span of 11 bases. CDR3 length: 15 amino acids. Germline V lookup: CDR1 SGHAT, CDR2 FQNNGV. The CDR3, as DNA: TGTGCCAGCAGCTTAGGGGGGGTCAGTAACACTGAAGCTTTCTTT. Protein product: CASSLGGVSNTEAFF.

This clonotype was detected a few times. The chain has TRBV5-1 and TRBJ1-2; no clear D gene. V was cut by 0 bases and J by 4 bases, with 10 bases left in between. Germline V CDR1 and CDR2: SGHRS, YFSETQ. CDR3 length: 14 amino acids. The DNA for the CDR3 is TGCGCCAGCAGCTTGGAGAAGGGAATCTATGGCTACACCTTC. It encodes CASSLEKGIYGYTF.

This clonotype was counted ten times or more. DNA for the CDR3: TGTGCCAGCAGCCCTACCGCCTGGTCAGAGAGCACAGATACGCAGTATTTT. Protein sequence: CASSPTAWSESTDTQYF. This chain connects TRBV21-1 to TRBJ2-3; the table's D call TRBD2 went unverified against the DNA. TRBV21-1 is shown as a pseudogene. The CDR3 covers 17 residues.

This clonotype was observed many times. This chain joins TRBV7-2 and TRBJ2-5, with 8 bases aligning to TRBD2. Germline trimming cut 0 bases from V and 9 bases from J; bases unmatched to any gene: 6. This CDR3 spans 14 amino acids. The germline V gene has CDR1 SGHTA and CDR2 FQGNSA. The CDR3 bases are TGTGCCAGCAGCTTAGCTCCCCCGGGGGGGGCCCAGTACTTC. Residues: CASSLAPPGGAQYF. The full variable domain, its missing parts supplied by reference TRBV7-2 and TRBJ2-5, is GAGVSQSPSNKVTEKGKDVELRCDPISGHTALYWYRQSLGQGLEFLIYFQGNSAPDKSGLPSDRFSAERTGGSVSTLTIQRTQQEDSAVYLCASSLAPPGGAQYFGPGTRLLVL.

The rearrangement uses TRBV6-2 or TRBV6-3 and TRBJ2-7; D possibly corresponds to TRBD2 (5 bases). CDR3 length equals 17 residues. The V end lost 6 bases, the J end lost 0 bases, and 21 bases lay between the germline ends. Germline V gene lookup returns CDR1 MNHEY and CDR2 SVGEGT. In nucleotides, the CDR3 is TGTGCCAGCAGCCCCCATGGGAGCGGAAGGAGCTCCTACGAGCAGTACTTC. Its translation: CASSPHGSGRSSYEQYF.

The chain links TRBV7-6 to TRBJ2-7; no reliable D call. This CDR3 is built from 14 residues. V was cut by 5 bases and J by 4 bases, with 15 bases left in between. The V gene's germline CDR1 is SGHVS and CDR2 FNYEAQ. CDR3 protein: CASSPSWLGYEQYF. The DNA for the CDR3 is TGTGCCAGCAGCCCATCGTGGCTGGGTTACGAGCAGTACTTC. The full variable domain, in which reference TRBV7-6 and TRBJ2-7 provide the parts outside the CDR3, is GAGVSQSPRYKVTKRGQDVALRCDPISGHVSLYWYRQALGQGPEFLTYFNYEAQQDKSGLPNDRFSAERPEGSISTLTIQRTEQRDSAMYRCASSPSWLGYEQYFGPGTRLTVT.

This clonotype has just a few counts. The rearrangement links TRBV7-6 to TRBJ2-7; perhaps TRBD1 as D (5 bases). The CDR3 contains 16 residues. The germline gives CDR1 SGHVS, CDR2 FNYEAQ. V lost 3 bases, J lost 7 bases, and 22 bases lay in between. This CDR3 reads CASSFTSGQGVGEQYF. The CDR3 DNA reads as TGTGCCAGCAGCTTCACCTCCGGGCAGGGTGTTGGGGAGCAGTACTTC.

This clonotype showed up many times. J is TRBJ2-5 and V is TRBV29-1; 8 bases line up with TRBD2. V dropped 4 bases and J dropped 2; count of bases not matched to a gene: 9. The CDR3 sequence is 15 residues long. In germline, CDR1 is SQVTM, CDR2 ANQGSEA. In nucleotides, the CDR3 is TGCAGCGTTGGAGGCGGGGGGCCCTCTCAAGAGACCCAGTACTTC. As protein: CSVGGGGPSQETQYF. The full variable domain, its missing parts supplied by reference TRBV29-1 and TRBJ2-5, is SAVISQKPSRDICQRGTSLTIQCQVDSQVTMMFWYRQQPGQSLTLIATANQGSEATYESGFVIDKFPISRPNLTFSTLTVSNMSPEDSSIYLCSVGGGGPSQETQYFGPGTRLLVL.

The J gene is TRBJ2-1, the V gene TRBV27, with 11 bases identical to TRBD2. Germline-derived CDR1 and CDR2 are MNHEY and SMNVEV (reference sequence). V gave up 5 bases and J gave up 4 bases; unmatched junction bases: 4. The CDR3 sequence is 15 residues long. DNA of the CDR3: TGTGCCAGCAGTGTTACTAGCGGGGGATACAATGAGCAGTTCTTC. It is translated as CASSVTSGGYNEQFF.

This clonotype was recorded at least ten times. The chain is built from TRBV20-1 and TRBJ1-5; D gene ambiguous. The CDR3 extends over 13 amino acids. V gave up 7 bases and J gave up 5 bases, with 15 bases separating them. Germline loops: CDR1 DFQATT, CDR2 SNEGSKA (reference sequence). The CDR3 bases are TGCAGTGTAGGCTCCAGGACGGATCAGCCCCAGCATTTT. Residues: CSVGSRTDQPQHF.

With regard to this clonotype: The CDR3 end shows no conserved phenylalanine or tryptophan, and so a read error is likely. V and J are TRBV4-2 and TRBJ1-4, with TRBD1 matching over 7 bases. Germline CDR1 reads LGHNA; CDR2 reads YNFKEQ. Losses at the gene ends were 0 bases for V and 3 bases for J; bases not matched to a gene: 4. The CDR3 spans 16 residues. CDR3 nucleotide sequence: TGTGCCAGCAGCCAAGATCTAGGGACAGCTAATGAAAAACTGTTTCTT. Residues: CASSQDLGTANEKLFL.

At least ten counts were recorded for this clonotype. The chain uses TRBV6-6 and TRBJ2-5; possible D gene TRBD1, 6 bases. From germline, CDR1 is MNHNY and CDR2 SVGAGI (reference sequence). The CDR3 runs 14 residues. Trimming stripped 2 bases from V and 5 bases from J, with 12 bases between. The CDR3 bases are TGTGCCAGCAGTTACGGACAGTTTGGCGAGACCCAGTACTTC. It translates to CASSYGQFGETQYF.

This clonotype was counted between two and nine times. The rearrangement links TRBV6-2 or TRBV6-3 to TRBJ1-6; D is undetermined. CDR3 length equals 13 residues. Trimming cost V 4 bases and J 7 bases, with 8 bases left between them. CDR1 is MNHEY, CDR2 SVGEGT, per germline. The CDR3 sequence: CASSFQANSPLHF. The CDR3 nucleotides read TGTGCCAGCAGTTTCCAGGCGAATTCACCCCTCCACTTT.

Remarks on this clonotype: This clone may be a read error of a much larger clone one base away. CDR3 amino acids: CASSLPNREGEQYV. The CDR3 coding sequence is TGTGCCAGCAGTCTCCCTAACAGGGAAGGCGAGCAGTACGTC. V and J are TRBV28 and TRBJ2-7; TRBD1 is a possible D gene (6 bases). The CDR3 extends over 14 amino acids. Germline V gene data show CDR1 as MDHEN and CDR2 as SYDVKM. The V gene lost 5 bases and the J gene lost 6 bases, with 17 bases spanning the gap.

This clonotype was observed a handful of times. The CDR3 nucleotides read TGTGCCAGCAGTTACCCCATCGAGACTCGGAACCACAATGAGCAGTTCTTC. This encodes CASSYPIETRNHNEQFF. This rearrangement joins TRBV6-6 to TRBJ2-1; D remains ambiguous. V dropped 2 bases and J dropped 5 bases, with 19 bases sitting between them. The CDR3 is 17 residues long. The germline V gene encodes CDR1 MNHNY and CDR2 SVGAGI (reference sequence).

The rearrangement links TRBV7-9 to TRBJ1-1; no reliable D call. The ends were cut back, 3 bases at V and 3 bases at J, with 14 bases in the middle. The CDR3 loop spans 15 amino acids. CDR1 and CDR2 (germline): SEHNR, FQNEAQ (reference sequence). CDR3 sequence reads: CASSFFDAPDTEAFF. The CDR3 DNA follows: TGTGCCAGCAGCTTTTTCGACGCTCCGGACACTGAAGCTTTCTTT.

V gene TRBV2 combines with J gene TRBJ2-7, with D tentatively TRBD1 or TRBD2 (6 bases each). CDR3 length equals 14 residues. Between the trimmed V and J ends, which lost 8 bases and 2 bases, there was a span of 16 bases. Per germline, CDR1 SNHLY and CDR2 FYNNEI. The CDR3 spells CASGGSGTPYEQYF. CDR3 bases: TGTGCCAGCGGGGGGTCCGGGACACCCTACGAGCAGTACTTC.

At least ten counts were recorded for this clonotype. The chain couples TRBV7-9 to TRBJ2-7; unclear D gene. The V gene's germline CDR1 is SEHNR and CDR2 FQNEAQ (reference sequence). Trimming cost V 5 bases and J 5 bases, with 16 bases left between them. This CDR3 has 14 residues. The CDR3 reads CASSHPSEMNEQYF. CDR3 coding DNA: TGTGCCAGCAGCCACCCGAGTGAAATGAACGAGCAGTACTTC.

This chain links TRBV6-5 with TRBJ2-1; 8 nucleotides agree with TRBD1. Trimming took 7 bases from V and 8 from J; bases not matched to a gene: 7. CDR3 size: 13 residues. Germline CDR1 is MNHEY and CDR2 is SVGAGI. CDR3 in DNA: TGTGCCAGCACCGGACAGGGTAAGGATGAGCAGTTCTTC. It translates to CASTGQGKDEQFF.

This clonotype was observed at least ten times. V usage is TRBV2 and J usage is TRBJ2-5, with a tentative D call TRBD2 (5 bases). The CDR3 sequence is 13 residues long. V lost 5 bases, J lost 7 bases, and 14 bases lay in between. Germline V lookup: CDR1 SNHLY, CDR2 FYNNEI. Written as DNA, the CDR3 is TGTGCCAGCAGTACCATGGGAGTCAGGACCCAGTACTTC. Residues: CASSTMGVRTQYF.